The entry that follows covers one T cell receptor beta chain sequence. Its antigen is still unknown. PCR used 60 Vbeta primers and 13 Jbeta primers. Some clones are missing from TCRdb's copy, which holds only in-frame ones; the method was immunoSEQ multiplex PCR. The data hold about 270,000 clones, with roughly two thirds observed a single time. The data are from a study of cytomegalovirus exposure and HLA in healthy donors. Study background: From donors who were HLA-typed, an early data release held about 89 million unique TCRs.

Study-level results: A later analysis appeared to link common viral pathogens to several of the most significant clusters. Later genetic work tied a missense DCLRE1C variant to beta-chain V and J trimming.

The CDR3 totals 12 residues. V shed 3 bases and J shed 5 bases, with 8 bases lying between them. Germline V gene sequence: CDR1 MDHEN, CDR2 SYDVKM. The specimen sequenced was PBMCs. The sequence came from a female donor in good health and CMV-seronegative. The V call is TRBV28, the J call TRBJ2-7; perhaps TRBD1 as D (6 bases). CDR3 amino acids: CASSLWTDEQYF. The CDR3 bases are TGTGCCAGCAGTTTGTGGACAGACGAGCAGTACTTC.